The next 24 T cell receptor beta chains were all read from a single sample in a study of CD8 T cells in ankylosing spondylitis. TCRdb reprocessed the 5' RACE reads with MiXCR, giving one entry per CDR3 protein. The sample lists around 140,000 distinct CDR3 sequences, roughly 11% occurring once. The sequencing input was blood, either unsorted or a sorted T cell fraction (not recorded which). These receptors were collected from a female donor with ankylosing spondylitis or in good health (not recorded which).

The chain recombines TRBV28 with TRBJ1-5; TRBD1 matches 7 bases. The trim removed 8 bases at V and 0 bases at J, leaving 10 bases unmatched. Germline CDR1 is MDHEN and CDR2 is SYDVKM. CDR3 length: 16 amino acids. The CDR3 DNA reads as TGTGCCAGCTCCCCGGCGGGACAGCATAGCAATCAGCCCCAGCATTTT. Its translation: CASSPAGQHSNQPQHF. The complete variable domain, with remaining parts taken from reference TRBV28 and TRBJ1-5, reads DVKVTQSSRYLVKRTGEKVFLECVQDMDHENMFWYRQDPGLGLRLIYFSYDVKMKEKGDIPEGYSVSREKKERFSLILESASTNQTSMYLCASSPAGQHSNQPQHFGDGTRLSIL.

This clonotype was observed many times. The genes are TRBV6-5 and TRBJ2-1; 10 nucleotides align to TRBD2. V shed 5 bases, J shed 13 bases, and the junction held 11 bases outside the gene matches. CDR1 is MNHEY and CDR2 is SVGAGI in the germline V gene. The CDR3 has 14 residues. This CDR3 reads CASSTEEREGSQFF. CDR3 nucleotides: TGTGCCAGCAGTACCGAGGAGCGGGAGGGTTCCCAGTTCTTC.

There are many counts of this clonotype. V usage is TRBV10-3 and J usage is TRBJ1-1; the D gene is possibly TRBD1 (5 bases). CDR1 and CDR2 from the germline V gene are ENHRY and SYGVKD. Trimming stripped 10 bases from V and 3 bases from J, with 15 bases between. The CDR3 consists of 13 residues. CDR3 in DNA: TGTGCCACTTCGATCAGGGAGGACACTGAAGCTTTCTTT. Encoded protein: CATSIREDTEAFF.

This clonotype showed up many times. The CDR3 loop is CASSHPDRQPSGYTF. DNA of the CDR3: TGTGCCAGCAGCCACCCGGACAGACAACCCTCTGGCTACACCTTC. The V and J genes are TRBV3-1 and TRBJ1-2; D is perhaps TRBD1 (6 bases). CDR1 and CDR2 from the germline V gene are LGHDT and YNNKEL (reference sequence). Trimming left V 3 bases short and J 7 bases short, with 18 bases between. The CDR3 covers 15 residues.

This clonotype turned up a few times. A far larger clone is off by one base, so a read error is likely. CDR3 in amino acids: CASSLGYGDTF. Here the CDR3 DNA reads TGTGCCAGCAGTTTAGGCTATGGCGACACCTTC. The chain combines TRBV28 with TRBJ1-2; D gene unclear. Germline CDR1 MDHEN, CDR2 SYDVKM. This CDR3 has 11 amino acids.

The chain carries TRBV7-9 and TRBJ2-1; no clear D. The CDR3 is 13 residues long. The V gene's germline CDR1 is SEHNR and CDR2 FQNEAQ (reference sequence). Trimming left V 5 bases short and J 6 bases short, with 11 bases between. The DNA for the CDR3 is TGTGCCAGCAGCCACTCCCTCGGCAATGAGCAGTTCTTC. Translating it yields CASSHSLGNEQFF.

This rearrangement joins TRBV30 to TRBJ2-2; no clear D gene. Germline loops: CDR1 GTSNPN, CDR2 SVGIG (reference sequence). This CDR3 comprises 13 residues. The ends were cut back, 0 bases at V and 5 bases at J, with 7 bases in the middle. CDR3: CAWSVRSTGELFF. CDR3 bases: TGTGCCTGGAGTGTAAGGTCAACCGGGGAGCTGTTTTTT.

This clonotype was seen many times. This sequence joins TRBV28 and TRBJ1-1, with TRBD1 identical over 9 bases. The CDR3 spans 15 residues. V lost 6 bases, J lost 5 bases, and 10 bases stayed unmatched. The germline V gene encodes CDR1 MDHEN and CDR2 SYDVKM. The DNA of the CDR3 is TGTGCCAGCAGAACACCGGGACAGGGTGTAACTGAAGCTTTCTTT. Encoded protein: CASRTPGQGVTEAFF.

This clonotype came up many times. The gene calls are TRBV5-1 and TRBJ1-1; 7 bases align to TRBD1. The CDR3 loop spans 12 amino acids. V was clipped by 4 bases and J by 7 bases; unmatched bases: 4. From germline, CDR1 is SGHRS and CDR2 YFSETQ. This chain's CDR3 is CASSRDSFEAFF. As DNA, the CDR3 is TGCGCCAGCAGCCGGGACAGTTTTGAAGCTTTCTTT.

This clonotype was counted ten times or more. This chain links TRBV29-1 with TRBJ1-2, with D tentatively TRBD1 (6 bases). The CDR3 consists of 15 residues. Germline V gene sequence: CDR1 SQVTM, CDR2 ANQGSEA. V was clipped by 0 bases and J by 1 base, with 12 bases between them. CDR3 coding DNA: TGCAGCGTTGAAGATTGGGACACAGTTAACTATGGCTACACCTTC. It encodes CSVEDWDTVNYGYTF.

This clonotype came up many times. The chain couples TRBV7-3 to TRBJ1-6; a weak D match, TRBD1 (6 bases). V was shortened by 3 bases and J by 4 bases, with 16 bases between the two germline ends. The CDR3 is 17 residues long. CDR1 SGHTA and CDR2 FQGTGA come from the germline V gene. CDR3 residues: CASSLQGGGSYNSPLHF. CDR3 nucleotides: TGTGCCAGCAGCTTGCAGGGAGGGGGATCGTATAATTCACCCCTCCACTTT.

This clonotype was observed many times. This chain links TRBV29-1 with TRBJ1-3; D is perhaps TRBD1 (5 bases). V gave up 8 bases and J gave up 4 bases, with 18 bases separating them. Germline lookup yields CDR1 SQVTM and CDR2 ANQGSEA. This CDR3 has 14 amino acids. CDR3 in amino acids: CSTEGQMAGNTIYF. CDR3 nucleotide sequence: TGCAGCACCGAGGGGCAGATGGCCGGAAACACCATATATTTT. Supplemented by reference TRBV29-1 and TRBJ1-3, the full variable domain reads SAVISQKPSRDICQRGTSLTIQCQVDSQVTMMFWYRQQPGQSLTLIATANQGSEATYESGFVIDKFPISRPNLTFSTLTVSNMSPEDSSIYLCSTEGQMAGNTIYFGEGSWLTVV.

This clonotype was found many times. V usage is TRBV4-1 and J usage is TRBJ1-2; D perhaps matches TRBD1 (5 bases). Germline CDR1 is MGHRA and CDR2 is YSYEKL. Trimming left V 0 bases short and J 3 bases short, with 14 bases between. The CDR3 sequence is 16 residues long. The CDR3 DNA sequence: TGCGCCAGCAGCCAAGACGGGACCGTCTTCGACTATGGCTACACCTTC. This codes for CASSQDGTVFDYGYTF.

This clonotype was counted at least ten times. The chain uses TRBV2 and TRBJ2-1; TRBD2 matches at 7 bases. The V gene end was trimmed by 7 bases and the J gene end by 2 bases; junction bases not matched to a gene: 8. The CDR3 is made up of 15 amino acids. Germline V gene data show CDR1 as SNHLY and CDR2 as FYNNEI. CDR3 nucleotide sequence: TGTGCCAGCACCGAAGGGGCGGGGGCCTACAATGAGCAGTTCTTC. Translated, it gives CASTEGAGAYNEQFF.

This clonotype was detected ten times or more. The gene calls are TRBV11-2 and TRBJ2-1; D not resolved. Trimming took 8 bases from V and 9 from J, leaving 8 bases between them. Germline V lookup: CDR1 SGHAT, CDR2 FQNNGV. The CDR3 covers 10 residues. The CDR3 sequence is CASGRTEQFF. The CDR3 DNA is TGTGCCAGCGGAAGGACTGAGCAGTTCTTC. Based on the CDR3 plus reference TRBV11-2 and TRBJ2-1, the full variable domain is EAGVAQSPRYKIIEKRQSVAFWCNPISGHATLYWYQQILGQGPKLLIQFQNNGVVDDSQLPKDRFSAERLKGVDSTLKIQPAKLEDSAVYLCASGRTEQFFGPGTRLTVL.

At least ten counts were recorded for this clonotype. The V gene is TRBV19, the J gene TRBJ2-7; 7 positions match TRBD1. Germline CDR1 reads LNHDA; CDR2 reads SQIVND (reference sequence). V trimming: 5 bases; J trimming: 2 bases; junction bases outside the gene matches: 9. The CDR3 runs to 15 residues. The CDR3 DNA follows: TGTGCCAGTAGTCCAGGACAGGCATCAACCTACGAGCAGTACTTC. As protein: CASSPGQASTYEQYF.

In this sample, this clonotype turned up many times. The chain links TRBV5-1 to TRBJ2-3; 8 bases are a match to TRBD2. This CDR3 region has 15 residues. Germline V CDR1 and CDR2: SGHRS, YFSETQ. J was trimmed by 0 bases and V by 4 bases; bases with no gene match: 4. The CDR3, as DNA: TGCGCCAGCAGCCGGGCTAGCGGGAGCACAGATACGCAGTATTTT. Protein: CASSRASGSTDTQYF.

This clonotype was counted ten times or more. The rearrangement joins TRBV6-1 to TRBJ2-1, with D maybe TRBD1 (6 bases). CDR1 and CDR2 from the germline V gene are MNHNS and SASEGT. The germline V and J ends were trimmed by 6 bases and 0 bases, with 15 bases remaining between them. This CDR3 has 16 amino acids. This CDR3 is CASSGQTFHSYNEQFF. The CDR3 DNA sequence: TGTGCCAGCAGCGGACAGACGTTCCACTCCTACAATGAGCAGTTCTTC.

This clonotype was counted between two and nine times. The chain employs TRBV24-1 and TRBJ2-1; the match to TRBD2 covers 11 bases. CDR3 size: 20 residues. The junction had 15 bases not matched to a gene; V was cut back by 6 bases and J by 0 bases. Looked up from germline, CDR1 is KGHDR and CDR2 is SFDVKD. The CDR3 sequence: CATSPRFRLGTSGSYNEQFF. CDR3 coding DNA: TGTGCCACCAGTCCCCGCTTCCGCCTGGGGACTAGCGGCTCCTACAATGAGCAGTTCTTC.

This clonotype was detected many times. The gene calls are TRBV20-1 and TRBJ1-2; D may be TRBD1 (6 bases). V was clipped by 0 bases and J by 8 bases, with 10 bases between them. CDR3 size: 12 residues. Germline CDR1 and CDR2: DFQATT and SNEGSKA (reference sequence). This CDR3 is CSARETGGGYTF. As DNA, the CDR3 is TGCAGTGCTAGAGAGACGGGGGGCGGCTACACCTTC.

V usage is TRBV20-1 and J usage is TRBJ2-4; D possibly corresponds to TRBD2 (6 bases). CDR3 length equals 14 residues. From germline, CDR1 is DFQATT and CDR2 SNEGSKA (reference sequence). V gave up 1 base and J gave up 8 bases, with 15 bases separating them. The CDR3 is CSARATGVWDIQYF. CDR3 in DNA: TGCAGTGCTAGAGCGACGGGGGTTTGGGACATTCAGTACTTC.

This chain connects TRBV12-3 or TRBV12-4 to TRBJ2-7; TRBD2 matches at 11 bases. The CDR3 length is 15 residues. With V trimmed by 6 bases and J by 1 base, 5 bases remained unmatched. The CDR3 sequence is CASRQTSGVSYEQYF. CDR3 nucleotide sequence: TGTGCCAGCAGACAGACTAGCGGGGTGTCCTACGAGCAGTACTTC.

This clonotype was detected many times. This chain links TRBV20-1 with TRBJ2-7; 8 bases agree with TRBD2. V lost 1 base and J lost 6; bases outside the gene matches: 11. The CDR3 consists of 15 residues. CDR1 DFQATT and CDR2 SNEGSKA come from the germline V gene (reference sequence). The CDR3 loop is CSARAREGRVREQYF. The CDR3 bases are TGCAGTGCTAGAGCACGGGAGGGGAGAGTTCGCGAGCAGTACTTC.

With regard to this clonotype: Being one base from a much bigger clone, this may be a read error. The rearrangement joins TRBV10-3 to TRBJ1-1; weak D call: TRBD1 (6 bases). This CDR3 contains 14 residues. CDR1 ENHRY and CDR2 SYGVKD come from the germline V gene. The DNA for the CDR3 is TGTGTCATCAGAGGGGGGCAAGTGAGCACTGAAGCTTTCTTT. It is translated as CVIRGGQVSTEAFF.